The next 8 T cell receptor beta chains were all read from a single sample in a study of T cells in localized non-small cell lung cancer. Sequenced by immunoSEQ multiplex PCR; TCRdb stores in-frame clones only, minus some. Seen here are 35,000 to 50,000 clones, roughly 90% observed once, and the top ten hold about 10%. Sequencing was performed on PBMCs, taken before any cancer treatment. The receptors were gathered from a woman between 35 and 70 years old with stage II lung adenocarcinoma.

The rearrangement links TRBV7-2 to TRBJ1-1; D call uncertain. With 5 bases removed from V and 1 base from J, the gap between germline ends came to 8 bases. Germline V gene sequence: CDR1 SGHTA, CDR2 FQGNSA. The CDR3 consists of 13 residues. Here the CDR3 DNA reads TGTGCCAGCAGCCCCGGGAGGAACACTGAAGCTTTCTTT. It yields the protein CASSPGRNTEAFF.

This sequence joins TRBV27 and TRBJ1-6; D might be TRBD1 (5 bases). The germline CDR1 and CDR2 sequences are MNHEY and SMNVEV (reference sequence). The CDR3 sequence is 16 residues long. Trimming removed 0 bases at V and 9 bases at J, with 15 bases between. CDR3 sequence: CASSLSAGGPSSPLHF. CDR3 sequence (DNA): TGTGCCAGCAGTTTATCCGCCGGGGGACCGTCTTCACCCCTCCACTTT.

The chain joins TRBV5-4 to TRBJ2-2; 9 nucleotides line up with TRBD1. Germline-derived CDR1 and CDR2 are SGHNT and YYREEE (reference sequence). The CDR3 runs 18 residues. V gave up 0 bases and J gave up 5 bases; unmatched junction bases: 11. The CDR3 here is CASSLAPFRDRETGELFF. CDR3 DNA: TGTGCCAGCAGCTTGGCTCCTTTCCGGGACAGGGAGACCGGGGAGCTGTTTTTT. Complete variable domain (other parts from reference TRBV5-4 and TRBJ2-2): ETGVTQSPTHLIKTRGQQVTLRCSSQSGHNTVSWYQQALGQGPQFIFQYYREEENGRGNFPPRFSGLQFPNYSSELNVNALELDDSALYLCASSLAPFRDRETGELFFGEGSRLTVL.

This rearrangement joins TRBV19 to TRBJ2-5; D is perhaps TRBD1 or TRBD2 (5 bases each). CDR3 length: 15 amino acids. Germline assignment: CDR1 LNHDA and CDR2 SQIVND (reference sequence). V was pared by 5 bases and J by 5 bases, with 18 bases between. CDR3 protein: CASSPRGSKEETQYF. As DNA, the CDR3 is TGTGCCAGTAGTCCTCGGGGCTCAAAGGAGGAGACCCAGTACTTC.

The J gene is TRBJ1-4, the V gene TRBV7-2; D is possibly TRBD1 (5 bases). Trimming took off 3 bases at V and 5 bases at J, with 13 bases between the two ends. CDR1 and CDR2 (germline): SGHTA, FQGNSA. This CDR3 is 15 amino acids long. CDR3 bases: TGTGCCAGCAGCTTGAGGGACGGTCGCAATGAAAAACTGTTTTTT. This codes for CASSLRDGRNEKLFF.

This sequence joins TRBV7-6 and TRBJ1-2; unclear D gene. This CDR3 is built from 13 residues. Trimming took 2 bases from V and 4 from J, leaving 8 bases between them. Germline V CDR1 and CDR2: SGHVS, FNYEAQ. The CDR3: CASSLLEGYGYTF. The CDR3 DNA is TGTGCCAGCAGCTTATTGGAGGGCTATGGCTACACCTTC.

This clone was observed a few times. The V gene is TRBV9, the J gene TRBJ2-1; 8 positions agree with TRBD1. The CDR3 extends over 16 amino acids. J gave up 1 base and V 4 bases, and 7 bases lay outside the gene matches. The germline CDR1 and CDR2 sequences are SGDLS and YYNGEE. DNA for the CDR3: TGTGCCAGCAGCCCGACCTGGGACAGGTCCTACAATGAGCAGTTCTTC. Translating it yields CASSPTWDRSYNEQFF.

The rearrangement joins TRBV2 to TRBJ2-2; possibly TRBD1 for D (6 bases). Between the trimmed V and J ends, which lost 8 bases and 5 bases, there was a span of 15 bases. This CDR3 spans 14 amino acids. Per germline, CDR1 SNHLY and CDR2 FYNNEI. The CDR3 loop reads CASERDRQTGELFF. CDR3 DNA sequence: TGTGCCAGCGAAAGAGACAGGCAAACCGGGGAGCTGTTTTTT. The full variable domain, rest sourced from reference TRBV2 and TRBJ2-2, is EPEVTQTPSHQVTQMGQEVILRCVPISNHLYFYWYRQILGQKVEFLVSFYNNEISEKSEIFDDQFSVERPDGSNFTLKIRSTKLEDSAMYFCASERDRQTGELFFGEGSRLTVL.